One and the same sample provided the 8 T cell receptor beta chains below, sequenced in a study of T-cell memory formation after mild COVID-19. Using its own MiXCR run on the 5' RACE reads, TCRdb lists one record per CDR3 protein. Of under 250,000 distinct CDR3 sequences in the sample, 9.4% were seen once. The material sequenced was PBMCs or a T cell subset sorted from them (not recorded which). The receptor set was obtained from a young man who had mild COVID-19 (a few samples of this study predate the infection). Cell type and time point are not known.

The chain employs TRBV7-2 and TRBJ1-5; D is ambiguous. V lost 5 bases to trimming and J lost 6 bases, with 11 bases between them. Germline assignment: CDR1 SGHTA and CDR2 FQGNSA. The CDR3 length is 13 residues. The CDR3 loop reads CASSQTGVQPQHF. CDR3 nucleotides: TGTGCCAGCAGCCAAACCGGGGTTCAGCCCCAGCATTTT. The full variable domain, rest sourced from reference TRBV7-2 and TRBJ1-5, is GAGVSQSPSNKVTEKGKDVELRCDPISGHTALYWYRQSLGQGLEFLIYFQGNSAPDKSGLPSDRFSAERTGGSVSTLTIQRTQQEDSAVYLCASSQTGVQPQHFGDGTRLSIL.

The CDR3 loop is CASSASHRGQVTDTQYF. The CDR3 nucleotides read TGTGCCAGCAGCGCCTCGCACAGGGGACAGGTCACAGATACGCAGTATTTT. The V gene is TRBV5-6, the J gene TRBJ2-3, with 8 bases identical to TRBD1. Germline CDR1 and CDR2: SGHDT and YYEEEE. The CDR3 runs to 17 residues. The V segment lost 4 bases and the J segment 2 bases; nucleotides outside the gene matches: 12.

This clonotype was seen a handful of times. The chain is built from TRBV3-1 and TRBJ2-3; no clear D. The CDR3 spans 13 residues. CDR1 is LGHDT, CDR2 YNNKEL, per germline (reference sequence). V lost 4 bases, J lost 4 bases, and 9 bases lay in between. The CDR3, as DNA: TGTGCCAGCAGCCCGACTGAAGCAGATACGCAGTATTTT. Amino acids: CASSPTEADTQYF.

V and J are TRBV12-3 or TRBV12-4 and TRBJ2-3; D call uncertain. V lost 3 bases and J lost 2, with 12 bases in between. CDR3 size: 15 residues. The CDR3 loop reads CASSFRTPDTDTQYF. DNA of the CDR3: TGTGCCAGCAGTTTCAGAACTCCCGACACAGATACGCAGTATTTT.

This clonotype was seen a few times. This chain links TRBV12-3 or TRBV12-4 with TRBJ2-2; tentative D call: TRBD2 (5 bases). The germline V and J ends were trimmed by 4 bases and 1 base, with 7 bases remaining between them. There are 14 residues in the CDR3. Written as DNA, the CDR3 is TGTGCCAGCAGTTCCAGCGGGAACACCGGGGAGCTGTTTTTT. Its protein product is CASSSSGNTGELFF.

This clonotype was seen a few times. V usage is TRBV6-2 or TRBV6-3 and J usage is TRBJ1-6; TRBD1 might be the D (6 bases). The V end was cut by 1 base, the J end by 10 bases, with 14 bases between. The CDR3 is 15 residues long. Germline CDR1 MNHEY, CDR2 SVGEGT. CDR3 sequence reads: CASSYWGAGGSPLHF. CDR3 in DNA: TGTGCCAGCAGTTACTGGGGGGCCGGCGGATCACCCCTCCACTTT.

The chain's CDR3 is CSARGIQEKLFF. The CDR3 bases are TGCAGTGCTAGAGGGATACAAGAAAAACTGTTTTTT. The chain uses TRBV20-1 and TRBJ1-4; no definite D call. The length of the CDR3 is 12 residues. The germline V gene has CDR1 DFQATT and CDR2 SNEGSKA (reference sequence). V was pared by 1 base and J by 8 bases, with 8 bases between.

In its sample, this clonotype was seen a few times. The chain recombines TRBV12-3 or TRBV12-4 with TRBJ2-1; D is unclear. The V end lost 3 bases, the J end lost 5 bases, and 14 bases lay between the germline ends. This CDR3 is 15 amino acids long. DNA of the CDR3: TGTGCCAGCAGTTTCATCTCGGACCCTCACAATGAGCAGTTCTTC. Residues: CASSFISDPHNEQFF.